The 27 T cell receptor beta chains given below trace back to one sample, sequenced in a study of blood T cell repertoires in COVID-19. Sequencing was performed with immunoSEQ multiplex PCR; in TCRdb, only in-frame clones are kept and a portion is missing. The sample comprises about 140,000 clones, 88% of which are singletons, and 10% rests with the top ten. The material sequenced was peripheral blood. These TCRs come from a man in his 60s with active or convalescent COVID-19.

The rearrangement uses TRBV5-6 and TRBJ1-6; D call uncertain. Germline values: CDR1 SGHDT, CDR2 YYEEEE. Deletions cut 2 bases from V and 0 bases from J, with 9 bases between. The CDR3 is made up of 16 amino acids. CDR3 protein: CASSFERSSYNSPLHF. The CDR3 DNA reads as TGTGCCAGCAGCTTCGAAAGGAGCTCCTATAATTCACCCCTCCACTTT.

The chain is built from TRBV6-4 and TRBJ1-2, with D possibly matching TRBD1 (5 bases). CDR1 and CDR2 (germline): MRHNA, SNTAGT. Trimming stripped 6 bases from V and 8 bases from J, with 16 bases between. The CDR3 totals 13 residues. CDR3 nucleotides: TGTGCCAGCAGCAGGGACGGACTAGGCGGCTACACCTTC. It is translated as CASSRDGLGGYTF.

This clone was picked up one time. V gene TRBV30 combines with J gene TRBJ2-7; possibly TRBD2 for D (6 bases). The CDR3 runs 15 residues. Germline CDR1 reads GTSNPN; CDR2 reads SVGIG (reference sequence). V lost 4 bases and J 2 bases, leaving 18 bases between the germline ends. This CDR3 reads CAWTLGGANPYEQYF. CDR3 nucleotide sequence: TGTGCCTGGACCCTAGGAGGGGCCAACCCCTACGAGCAGTACTTC.

This chain connects TRBV15 to TRBJ1-5, with a tentative D call TRBD1 (5 bases). From germline, CDR1 is LNHNV and CDR2 YYDKDF (reference sequence). The CDR3 runs 17 residues. With 4 bases removed from V and 0 bases from J, the gap between germline ends came to 16 bases. DNA of the CDR3: TGTGCCACCAGCAACGGACATTCGAGATATAGCAATCAGCCCCAGCATTTT. It is translated as CATSNGHSRYSNQPQHF.

The chain employs TRBV24-1 and TRBJ2-3, with D perhaps matching TRBD2 (5 bases). The V gene's germline CDR1 is KGHDR and CDR2 SFDVKD. Trimming shortened V by 7 bases and J by 1 base, and 8 bases separated the two germline ends. The CDR3 contains 13 residues. Here the CDR3 DNA reads TGTGCCACCAGGGACGGGGGCACAGATACGCAGTATTTT. Protein product: CATRDGGTDTQYF.

The chain combines TRBV5-5 with TRBJ1-1; D remains ambiguous. This CDR3 contains 16 residues. Germline loops: CDR1 SGHKS, CDR2 YYEKEE (reference sequence). The V and J ends lost 4 bases and 4 bases respectively, with 20 bases between them. CDR3 coding DNA: TGTGCCAGCAGCCCAAGACCTAGGGCTCGGGGCACTGAAGCTTTCTTT. It is translated as CASSPRPRARGTEAFF.

The chain couples TRBV28 to TRBJ2-3; TRBD2 matches at 10 bases. This CDR3 comprises 16 residues. CDR1 MDHEN and CDR2 SYDVKM come from the germline V gene. The V and J ends lost 8 bases and 4 bases, in that order; junction bases with no gene match: 12. The CDR3 DNA reads as TGTGCCAGCGGCCCCAGTAGCGGGAGGAATGCAGATACGCAGTATTTT. Its protein product is CASGPSSGRNADTQYF.

The CDR3 bases are TGTGCCAGCTCGTTTGTGACAACAGGGTCCGAGACCCAGTACTTC. Its translation is CASSFVTTGSETQYF. The V and J genes are TRBV6-5 and TRBJ2-5; tentative D call: TRBD1 (6 bases). The V end was cut by 8 bases, the J end by 5 bases, with 21 bases between. CDR1 and CDR2 (germline): MNHEY, SVGAGI. This CDR3 region has 15 residues.

The rearrangement uses TRBV12-3 or TRBV12-4 and TRBJ1-1; unclear D gene. Trimming shortened V by 8 bases and J by 1 base, and 5 bases separated the two germline ends. The CDR3 length is 11 residues. CDR3: CASGGNTEAFF. Here the CDR3 DNA reads TGTGCCAGCGGAGGGAACACTGAAGCTTTCTTT.

The V and J genes are TRBV19 and TRBJ2-1, with a weak D call TRBD1 (6 bases). Trimming cost V 5 bases and J 5 bases, with 16 bases left between them. The CDR3 has 15 residues. Germline V gives CDR1 LNHDA, CDR2 SQIVND (reference sequence). The CDR3 protein is CASSSPGTQHNEQFF. In nucleotides, the CDR3 is TGTGCCAGTAGTTCCCCCGGGACACAACACAATGAGCAGTTCTTC.

V and J are TRBV7-2 and TRBJ1-2, with 9 bases lining up with TRBD1. The CDR3 sequence is 15 residues long. Germline CDR1 and CDR2: SGHTA and FQGNSA. The ends lost 7 bases at V and 8 bases at J; junction bases unmatched: 14. The CDR3 sequence is CASKNRGTGRDGYTF. The CDR3 DNA sequence: TGTGCCAGCAAGAATAGGGGGACAGGGAGAGACGGCTACACCTTC.

The chain recombines TRBV3-1 (or the pseudogene TRBV3-2) with TRBJ1-4; D is unresolved. Germline V gene lookup returns CDR1 LGHDT and CDR2 YNNKEL (reference sequence). The CDR3 sequence is 21 residues long. Trimming pared 0 bases from V and 8 bases from J, leaving 31 bases between. In nucleotides, the CDR3 is TGTGCCAGCAGCCAAGAAATCCCCTGGTCCTTGAAGGAGGAGGTATACGAAAAACTGTTTTTT. It encodes CASSQEIPWSLKEEVYEKLFF.

CDR3 coding DNA: TGTGCCAGTAGTCCGGGACTAGCGGTTTACACCACCGGGGAGCTGTTTTTT. Its translation is CASSPGLAVYTTGELFF. The chain has TRBV19 and TRBJ2-2, with TRBD2 identical over 11 bases. The germline CDR1 and CDR2 sequences are LNHDA and SQIVND (reference sequence). Trimming took 5 bases from V and 4 from J; bases not matched to a gene: 9. The CDR3 extends over 17 amino acids.

The rearrangement links TRBV4-3 to TRBJ2-7; perhaps TRBD1 as D (6 bases). Trimming took 3 bases from V and 3 from J, leaving 15 bases between them. This CDR3 is 15 amino acids long. Looked up from germline, CDR1 is LGHNA and CDR2 is YSLEER. As DNA, the CDR3 is TGCGCCAGCAGCCAGGGGGCCGGGACATACTACGAGCAGTACTTC. Translating gives CASSQGAGTYYEQYF.

The chain links TRBV2 to TRBJ1-5; the match to TRBD1 covers 7 bases. V shed 4 bases and J 1 base; nucleotides not matched to a gene: 1. From germline, CDR1 is SNHLY and CDR2 FYNNEI. CDR3 length: 14 amino acids. The CDR3 loop reads CASSGQGSNQPQHF. CDR3 bases: TGTGCCAGCAGTGGACAGGGAAGCAATCAGCCCCAGCATTTT.

The CDR3 spells CASSFRSLLSRESYNEQFF. CDR3 DNA: TGTGCCAGCAGTTTTAGGAGTTTGCTCTCCCGGGAGTCCTACAATGAGCAGTTCTTC. The chain couples TRBV27 to TRBJ2-1; the D gene is possibly TRBD2 (6 bases). This CDR3 spans 19 amino acids. Trimming cost V 3 bases and J 1 base, with 22 bases left between them. Germline values: CDR1 MNHEY, CDR2 SMNVEV (reference sequence).

The chain uses TRBV4-2 and TRBJ1-4; possibly TRBD1 for D (5 bases). CDR1 LGHNA and CDR2 YNFKEQ come from the germline V gene. The CDR3 sequence is 13 residues long. The germline V and J ends were trimmed by 5 bases and 4 bases, with 8 bases remaining between them. CDR3 region: CASSSTVNEKLFF. Written as DNA, the CDR3 is TGTGCCAGCAGCTCGACAGTTAATGAAAAACTGTTTTTT.

The table lists this clone with a count of one. J is TRBJ2-7 and V is TRBV11-2, with D tentatively TRBD1 (5 bases). Germline V gene sequence: CDR1 SGHAT, CDR2 FQNNGV. V was trimmed by 5 bases and J by 4 bases, leaving 24 bases between them. CDR3 length: 17 amino acids. Here the CDR3 DNA reads TGTGCCAGCAGCCCGAATCTAGGGGCAGCGTCCTTGTACGAGCAGTACTTC. Translation: CASSPNLGAASLYEQYF.

V gene TRBV18 combines with J gene TRBJ1-3; D not resolved. The length of the CDR3 is 16 residues. Trimming removed 3 bases from V and 0 bases from J, with 12 bases in between. Germline V gene data show CDR1 as KGHSH and CDR2 as LQKENI. CDR3 amino acids: CASSPPGVSSGNTIYF. CDR3 coding DNA: TGTGCCAGCTCACCCCCCGGGGTGAGCTCTGGAAACACCATATATTTT.

V gene TRBV5-1 combines with J gene TRBJ2-4; 8 nucleotides agree with TRBD2. The CDR3 extends over 14 amino acids. Germline V gene lookup returns CDR1 SGHRS and CDR2 YFSETQ. The V and J ends lost 5 bases and 8 bases, in that order; junction bases with no gene match: 9. The CDR3 sequence is CASRGSGRFDIQYF. The CDR3 DNA is TGCGCCAGCAGAGGAAGCGGGAGATTCGACATTCAGTACTTC.

This clone was detected once. This chain connects TRBV2 to TRBJ2-1; D remains unclear. CDR1 and CDR2 (germline): SNHLY, FYNNEI. The CDR3 has 10 residues. The V end lost 10 bases, the J end lost 5 bases, and 6 bases lay between the germline ends. The CDR3 sequence is CANNNNEQFF. CDR3 bases: TGTGCCAACAATAACAATGAGCAGTTCTTC.

This chain uses TRBV19 with TRBJ1-2; 10 bases match TRBD1. The J segment lost 4 bases and the V segment lost 5 bases, leaving 4 bases of the junction unmatched. This CDR3 spans 14 amino acids. Germline lookup yields CDR1 LNHDA and CDR2 SQIVND (reference sequence). The chain's CDR3 is CASSPGTGVYGYTF. CDR3 coding DNA: TGTGCCAGTAGTCCCGGGACAGGGGTCTATGGCTACACCTTC.

V gene TRBV3-1 (or the pseudogene TRBV3-2) combines with J gene TRBJ1-2; TRBD1 agrees at 10 bases. Germline CDR1 is LGHDT and CDR2 is YNNKEL (reference sequence). J lost 8 bases, V lost 5 bases, and 11 bases had no gene match. This CDR3 has 15 residues. DNA for the CDR3: TGTGCCAGCAGCGCTGGGACAGGGGATCTCGGAGGCTACACCTTC. Translation gives CASSAGTGDLGGYTF.

The chain links TRBV5-4 to TRBJ1-5; 7 bases are shared with TRBD1. The CDR3 covers 16 residues. V gave up 3 bases and J gave up 4 bases; unmatched junction bases: 10. Germline CDR1 reads SGHNT; CDR2 reads YYREEE (reference sequence). CDR3 sequence (DNA): TGTGCCAGCAGCTCCCCTGTGGACAGGACGAATCAGCCCCAGCATTTT. Translating gives CASSSPVDRTNQPQHF.

The J gene is TRBJ2-3, the V gene TRBV9; 12 bases align to TRBD2. The germline CDR1 and CDR2 sequences are SGDLS and YYNGEE. The CDR3 consists of 19 residues. With V trimmed by 3 bases and J by 10 bases, 21 bases remained unmatched. CDR3 nucleotide sequence: TGTGCCAGCAGCGCCAATCCCGGGACTAGCGGGCAGAGAGTGGATGCGCAGTATTTT. Protein product: CASSANPGTSGQRVDAQYF.

The genes are TRBV28 and TRBJ2-4; 7 bases match TRBD2. CDR1 is MDHEN and CDR2 is SYDVKM in the germline V gene. V lost 7 bases to trimming and J lost 0 bases; unmatched junction nucleotides: 18. The CDR3 spans 19 residues. The CDR3: CASNPIGDYFSLAKNIQYF. The CDR3 DNA sequence: TGTGCCAGCAACCCCATCGGGGACTACTTTTCTTTAGCCAAAAACATTCAGTACTTC.

This chain links TRBV24-1 with TRBJ2-2; 10 nucleotides agree with TRBD2. The CDR3 covers 16 residues. Trimming took 4 bases from V and 5 from J; bases not matched to a gene: 6. Germline V gene lookup returns CDR1 KGHDR and CDR2 SFDVKD. The CDR3 coding sequence is TGTGCCACCAGTGACTCTAGCGGGAGTCGTACCGGGGAGCTGTTTTTT. Protein product: CATSDSSGSRTGELFF.